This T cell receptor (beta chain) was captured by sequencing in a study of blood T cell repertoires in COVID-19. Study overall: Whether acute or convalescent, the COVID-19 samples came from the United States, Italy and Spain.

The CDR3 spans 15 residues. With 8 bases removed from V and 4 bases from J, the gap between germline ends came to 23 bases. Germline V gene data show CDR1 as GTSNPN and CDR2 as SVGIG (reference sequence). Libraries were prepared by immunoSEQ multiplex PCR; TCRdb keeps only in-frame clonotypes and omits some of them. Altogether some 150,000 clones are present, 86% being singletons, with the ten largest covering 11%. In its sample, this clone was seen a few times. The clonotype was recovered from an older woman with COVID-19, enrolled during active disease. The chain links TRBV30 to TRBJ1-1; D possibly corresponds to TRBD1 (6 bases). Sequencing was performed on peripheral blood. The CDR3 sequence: CAQQPGHRVTTEAFF. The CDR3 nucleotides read TGTGCCCAACAACCGGGACATCGAGTAACCACTGAAGCTTTCTTT.